A single T cell receptor beta chain is shown here with its context. Study donors comprised healthy, HIV-negative adults devoid of recent acute infection or vaccination. Running of the assay took place at deep level. In the original workflow: Filtering differed, since immunoSEQ gave only junction sequences and no quality scores. The protocol was immunoSEQ multiplex PCR, while the TCRdb copy is restricted to in-frame clones and leaves out a portion. That table gives V, J and clone size, and the DNA gave D and trimming. This table holds 1,500,000 or so clones, 98% found once. The data originate from a study of shared clonotypes between healthy human individuals. Germline CDR1 SQVTM, CDR2 ANQGSEA. The ends lost 3 bases at V and 2 bases at J; junction bases unmatched: 7. There are 15 residues in the CDR3.

The TCR originated in a man aged 25 to 40 in good health. The chain has TRBV29-1 and TRBJ2-3; 8 bases map to TRBD1. The specimen was naive CD4+ T cells sorted from blood. This sample's subset: CD45RA+ positively selected. The CDR3 DNA is TGCAGCGTTGAGTACAGGGGGTCTAACACAGATACGCAGTATTTT. This encodes CSVEYRGSNTDTQYF.